This T cell receptor (beta chain) comes out of a study of cytomegalovirus exposure and HLA in healthy donors. V was cut by 0 bases and J by 5 bases, with 4 bases left in between. Per the germline V gene, CDR1 is PRHDT and CDR2 is FYEKMQ (reference sequence). The CDR3 sequence is 12 residues long. With 60 Vbeta and 13 Jbeta primers, the PCR was carried out. The assay was immunoSEQ multiplex PCR, and TCRdb's table has in-frame clones only and misses some. This sample has around 130,000 clones, with around 80% found just once. The sequence was collected from a man between 45 and 60 years old in good health and CMV-seronegative. The V and J genes are TRBV13 and TRBJ2-5; D not resolved. The material sequenced was PBMCs. The DNA of the CDR3 is TGTGCCAGCAGCTTAGGCCGGGAGACCCAGTACTTC. As protein: CASSLGRETQYF.